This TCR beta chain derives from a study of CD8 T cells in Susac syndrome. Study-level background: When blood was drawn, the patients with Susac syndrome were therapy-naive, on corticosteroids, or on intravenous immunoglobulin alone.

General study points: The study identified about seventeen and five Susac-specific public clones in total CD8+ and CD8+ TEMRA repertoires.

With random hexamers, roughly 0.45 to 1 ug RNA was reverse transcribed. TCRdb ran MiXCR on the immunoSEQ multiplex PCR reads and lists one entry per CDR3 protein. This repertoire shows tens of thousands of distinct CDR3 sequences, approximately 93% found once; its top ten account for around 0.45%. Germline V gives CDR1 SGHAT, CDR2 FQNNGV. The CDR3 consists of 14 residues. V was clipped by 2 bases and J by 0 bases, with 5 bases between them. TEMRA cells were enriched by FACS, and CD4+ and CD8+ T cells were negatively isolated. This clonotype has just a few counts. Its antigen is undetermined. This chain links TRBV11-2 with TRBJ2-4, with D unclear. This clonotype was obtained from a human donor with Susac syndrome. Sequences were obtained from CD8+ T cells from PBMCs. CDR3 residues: CASSLSEAKNIQYF. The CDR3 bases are TGTGCCAGCAGCTTATCAGAAGCCAAAAACATTCAGTACTTC. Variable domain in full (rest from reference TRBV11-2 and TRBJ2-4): EAGVAQSPRYKIIEKRQSVAFWCNPISGHATLYWYQQILGQGPKLLIQFQNNGVVDDSQLPKDRFSAERLKGVDSTLKIQPAKLEDSAVYLCASSLSEAKNIQYFGAGTRLSVL.